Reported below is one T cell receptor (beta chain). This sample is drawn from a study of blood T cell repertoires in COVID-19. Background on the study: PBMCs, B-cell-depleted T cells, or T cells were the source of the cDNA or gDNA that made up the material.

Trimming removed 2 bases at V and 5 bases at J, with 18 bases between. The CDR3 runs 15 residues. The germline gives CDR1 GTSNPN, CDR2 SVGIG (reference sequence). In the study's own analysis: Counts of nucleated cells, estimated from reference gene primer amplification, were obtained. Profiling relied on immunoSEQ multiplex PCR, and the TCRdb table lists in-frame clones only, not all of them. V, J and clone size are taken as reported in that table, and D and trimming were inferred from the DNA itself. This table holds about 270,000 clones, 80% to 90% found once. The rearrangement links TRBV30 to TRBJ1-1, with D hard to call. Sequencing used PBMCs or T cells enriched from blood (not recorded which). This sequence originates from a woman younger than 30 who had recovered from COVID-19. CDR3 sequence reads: CAWSLHGPGNTEAFF. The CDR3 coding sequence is TGTGCCTGGAGTCTCCACGGACCCGGGAATACTGAAGCTTTCTTT.